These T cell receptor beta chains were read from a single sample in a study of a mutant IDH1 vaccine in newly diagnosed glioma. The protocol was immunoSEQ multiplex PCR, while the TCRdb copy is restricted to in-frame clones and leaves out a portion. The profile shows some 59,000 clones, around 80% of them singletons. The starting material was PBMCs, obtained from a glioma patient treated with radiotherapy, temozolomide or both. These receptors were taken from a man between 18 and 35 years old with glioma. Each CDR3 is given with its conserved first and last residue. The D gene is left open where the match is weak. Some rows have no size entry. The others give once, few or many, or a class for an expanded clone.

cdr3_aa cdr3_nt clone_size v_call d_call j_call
CASSRNWDGANYGYTF TGTGCCAGCAGCCGAAATTGGGACGGCGCTAACTATGGCTACACCTTC NA TRBV5-6 NA TRBJ1-2
CASSELRVAGYTF TGTGCCAGCAGCGAGTTACGTGTGGCCGGCTACACCTTC NA TRBV7-2 NA TRBJ1-2
CALGTFWGTEAFF TGTGCCCTCGGGACATTCTGGGGAACTGAAGCTTTCTTT NA TRBV30 NA TRBJ1-1
CASSYSTRGIAVAFF TGTGCCAGCAGTTACTCGACCAGGGGAATCGCGGTAGCTTTCTTT NA TRBV6-5 NA TRBJ1-1
CASSLQGINEKLFF TGCGCCAGCAGCTTGCAGGGGATTAATGAAAAACTGTTTTTT NA TRBV5-1 NA TRBJ1-4
CASSLRGQYGYTF TGTGCCAGTAGCTTAAGAGGGCAGTATGGCTACACCTTC NA TRBV19 NA TRBJ1-2
CASTLPQGGYEQYF TGCGCCAGCACCCTGCCCCAGGGGGGGTACGAGCAGTACTTC NA TRBV10-2 NA TRBJ2-7
CASSLSGAGFFFTEAFF TGTGCCAGCAGCCTCTCAGGGGCGGGGTTTTTCTTCACTGAAGCTTTCTTT NA TRBV5-4 NA TRBJ1-1
CASSSLGLGGGGSNEQFF TGTGCCAGCAGTTCTCTTGGACTTGGGGGGGGCGGAAGCAATGAGCAGTTCTTC NA TRBV25-1 NA TRBJ2-1
CASSLAGVLDTQYF TGTGCCAGCAGCCTAGCGGGAGTCTTGGATACGCAGTATTTT NA TRBV11-2 TRBD2 TRBJ2-3
CASSKGLAGEQFF TGCGCCAGCAGCAAGGGACTAGCGGGGGAGCAGTTCTTC NA TRBV5-1 TRBD2 TRBJ2-1
CASSSQGGLDTEAFF TGTGCCAGCAGTTCCCAAGGGGGGCTGGACACTGAAGCTTTCTTT once TRBV27 NA TRBJ1-1
CASSYLNRWTEAFF TGTGCCAGCAGTTACCTTAACAGGTGGACTGAAGCTTTCTTT NA TRBV6-6 NA TRBJ1-1